One sample yielded the 22 T cell receptor beta chains listed below, sequenced in a study of regulatory T cells in long-lasting Graves disease. With iRepertoire HTBI primers and Arm-PCR of CDR3 regions, TCR beta libraries were built. TCRdb reanalysed the multiplex PCR reads using MiXCR and keeps one entry per CDR3 protein. The sample lists about 450,000 distinct CDR3 sequences; about a sixth were seen once. The time point here: newly diagnosed GD, antithyroid drugs for less than 3 months. The TCR library was prepared using RNA isolated from PBMCs. The sample was also linked to a second study, of T cells in Graves' hyperthyroidism and ophthalmopathy.

The sample was peripheral blood mononuclear cells (PBMCs), taken at new diagnosis, from a patient treated with antithyroid drugs. The receptor set was obtained from a woman under 40 with Graves disease.

This clonotype appeared many times. The rearrangement joins TRBV20-1 to TRBJ2-7, with TRBD2 matching over 8 bases. The CDR3 extends over 13 amino acids. Germline V gives CDR1 DFQATT, CDR2 SNEGSKA (reference sequence). Trimming took 3 bases from V and 7 from J; bases not matched to a gene: 8. The CDR3 here is CSASLGLGGEQYF. The CDR3 region has the DNA TGCAGTGCTAGTTTGGGACTAGGGGGTGAGCAGTACTTC.

This clonotype was seen many times. The chain recombines TRBV27 with TRBJ1-5; D gene ambiguous. The CDR3 runs to 12 residues. The V end was cut by 4 bases, the J end by 2 bases, with 3 bases between. Per the germline V gene, CDR1 is MNHEY and CDR2 is SMNVEV (reference sequence). The CDR3 sequence: CASSSGNQPQHF. The DNA for the CDR3 is TGTGCCAGCAGTTCCGGCAATCAGCCCCAGCATTTT.

The chain combines TRBV14 with TRBJ2-1; 8 nucleotides align to TRBD1. CDR3 size: 17 residues. J was trimmed by 5 bases and V by 0 bases; bases with no gene match: 9. From germline, CDR1 is SGHDN and CDR2 FVKESK. CDR3 sequence reads: CASSQDTHRGYDNEQFF. DNA for the CDR3: TGTGCCAGCAGCCAAGATACCCACAGGGGGTATGACAATGAGCAGTTCTTC.

This clonotype was seen only a few times. The chain recombines TRBV7-3 with TRBJ2-3, with D maybe TRBD2 (5 bases). This CDR3 spans 15 amino acids. V dropped 4 bases and J dropped 2 bases, with 13 bases sitting between them. CDR1 is SGHTA and CDR2 is FQGTGA in the germline V gene. CDR3 DNA: TGTGCCAGCAGCTCCAAGAGAGGGCCCACAGATACGCAGTATTTT. Residues: CASSSKRGPTDTQYF. Filled out from reference TRBV7-3 and TRBJ2-3, the complete variable domain reads GAGVSQTPSNKVTEKGKYVELRCDPISGHTALYWYRQSLGQGPEFLIYFQGTGAADDSGLPNDRFFAVRPEGSVSTLKIQRTERGDSAVYLCASSSKRGPTDTQYFGPGTRLTVL.

The chain has TRBV6-2 or TRBV6-3 and TRBJ1-5; TRBD1 might be the D (6 bases). This CDR3 spans 18 amino acids. Germline CDR1 reads MNHEY; CDR2 reads SVGEGT. Deletions cut 2 bases from V and 4 bases from J, with 21 bases between. The CDR3 DNA reads TGTGCCAGCAGTTACCCGCTTCCCAGGACAGTTGGAAATCAGCCCCAGCATTTT. This gives the protein CASSYPLPRTVGNQPQHF.

At least ten counts were recorded for this clonotype. V gene TRBV11-2 combines with J gene TRBJ2-1; a weak D match, TRBD2 (5 bases). The germline V gene encodes CDR1 SGHAT and CDR2 FQNNGV. CDR3 length: 15 amino acids. The germline V and J ends were trimmed by 5 bases and 4 bases, with 15 bases remaining between them. The CDR3 DNA reads as TGTGCCAGCAGCCCCCCCACTGGCGGGTACAATGAGCAGTTCTTC. It is translated as CASSPPTGGYNEQFF.

This clonotype was recorded at least ten times. CDR3 sequence: CASSFGTSEGEQFF. The CDR3 region has the DNA TGCGCCAGCAGCTTCGGGACTAGCGAAGGTGAGCAGTTCTTC. This chain uses TRBV5-1 with TRBJ2-1; TRBD2 agrees at 10 bases. Losses at the gene ends were 2 bases for V and 9 bases for J; bases not matched to a gene: 5. The germline V gene encodes CDR1 SGHRS and CDR2 YFSETQ. This CDR3 spans 14 amino acids. Full variable domain (outside the CDR3, taken from reference TRBV5-1 and TRBJ2-1): KAGVTQTPRYLIKTRGQQVTLSCSPISGHRSVSWYQQTPGQGLQFLFEYFSETQRNKGNFPGRFSGRQFSNSRSEMNVSTLELGDSALYLCASSFGTSEGEQFFGPGTRLTVL.

The CDR3 nucleotides read TGCAGCGTTGCGGGACAGTCCATAGCAGAGAGTCTAAGCACAGATACGCAGTATTTT. This translates into CSVAGQSIAESLSTDTQYF. The gene calls are TRBV29-1 and TRBJ2-3; 7 bases are shared with TRBD1. Unmatched junction bases numbered 19, after V lost 4 bases and J lost 0 bases. The V gene's germline CDR1 is SQVTM and CDR2 ANQGSEA. This CDR3 is 19 amino acids long.

The V call is TRBV29-1, the J call TRBJ2-5; D gene unclear. V was shortened by 6 bases and J by 1 base, with 12 bases between the two germline ends. Per the germline V gene, CDR1 is SQVTM and CDR2 is ANQGSEA. The CDR3 is 13 residues long. The CDR3 DNA reads TGCAGCGTACTCGGCAGCAGCCAAGAGACCCAGTACTTC. This sequence encodes CSVLGSSQETQYF.

Regarding this clonotype: This could be a read error, since a much larger clone is one nucleotide away. This chain links TRBV18 with TRBJ2-2, with D possibly TRBD2 on 6 matching bases. In germline, CDR1 is KGHSH, CDR2 LQKENI. CDR3 length: 17 residues. DNA for the CDR3: TGTGCCAGCTCACCGTATCCGGGGCGCGAGTCCACCGGGGGGCTGTTTTTT. This gives the protein CASSPYPGRESTGGLFF. The full variable domain, with the rest looked up from reference TRBV18 and TRBJ2-2, is NAGVMQNPRHLVRRRGQEARLRCSPMKGHSHVYWYRQLPEEGLKFMVYLQKENIIDESGMPKERFSAEFPKEGPSILRIQQVVRGDSAAYFCASSPYPGRESTGGLFFGEGSRLTVL.

This clonotype was observed many times. The rearrangement uses TRBV12-3 or TRBV12-4 and TRBJ2-7; D unresolved. The DNA matches TRBJ2-3 better at its end, which makes the J call doubtful. CDR3 length equals 11 residues. The CDR3 bases are TGTGCCAGCAGTTCCGCCGTGGGGCAGTATTTT. Its translation: CASSSAVGQYF.

There are many counts of this clonotype. V usage is TRBV28 and J usage is TRBJ2-1, with D perhaps TRBD1 or TRBD2 (5 bases each). V was shortened by 5 bases and J by 4 bases, with 12 bases between the two germline ends. Looked up from germline, CDR1 is MDHEN and CDR2 is SYDVKM. CDR3 length: 14 amino acids. The CDR3 is CASSPLGEYNEQFF. CDR3 nucleotide sequence: TGTGCCAGCAGTCCCCTGGGGGAATACAATGAGCAGTTCTTC.

This clonotype appeared many times. The rearrangement links TRBV6-1 to TRBJ2-3, with no clear D. V lost 5 bases and J lost 0, with 12 bases in between. This CDR3 comprises 15 residues. From germline, CDR1 is MNHNS and CDR2 SASEGT. This CDR3 reads CASSQQSTSTDTQYF. The CDR3 DNA reads TGTGCCAGCAGTCAACAGTCTACTAGCACAGATACGCAGTATTTT.

This clonotype showed up many times. This chain joins TRBV29-1 and TRBJ1-5; tentative D call: TRBD1 (6 bases). The CDR3 has 14 amino acids. CDR1 and CDR2 (germline): SQVTM, ANQGSEA. V was pared by 5 bases and J by 5 bases, with 16 bases between. Here the CDR3 reads CSVCGAGVDQPQHF. The CDR3 nucleotides are TGCAGCGTTTGTGGGGCAGGGGTAGATCAGCCCCAGCATTTT.

This clonotype showed up many times. Here the CDR3 DNA reads TGTGCCAGCAGCTCTCAGAGTTTAGGGTCCTACGAGCAGTACTTC. Its protein product is CASSSQSLGSYEQYF. The rearrangement joins TRBV7-2 to TRBJ2-7, with unresolved D. Per the germline V gene, CDR1 is SGHTA and CDR2 is FQGNSA. V lost 4 bases to trimming and J lost 1 base, with 14 bases between them. The CDR3 consists of 15 residues.

A single count supports this clonotype. The chain is built from TRBV4-2 and TRBJ1-2, with 7 bases fitting TRBD1. Germline V gene data show CDR1 as LGHNA and CDR2 as YNFKEQ. J was trimmed by 4 bases and V by 3 bases; bases with no gene match: 14. The CDR3 contains 17 residues. CDR3 loop: CASSQQGDRILFYGYTF. CDR3 coding DNA: TGTGCCAGCAGCCAGCAGGGGGACAGAATCCTCTTCTATGGCTACACCTTC.

This clonotype was detected ten times or more. The genes are TRBV7-2 and TRBJ2-1; 10 nucleotides align to TRBD2. V was clipped by 4 bases and J by 7 bases; unmatched bases: 1. The CDR3 consists of 13 residues. CDR1 SGHTA and CDR2 FQGNSA come from the germline V gene. The CDR3 region is CASSSGLANEQFF. CDR3 bases: TGTGCCAGCAGCTCGGGACTAGCGAATGAGCAGTTCTTC.

V usage is TRBV20-1 and J usage is TRBJ2-1, with 7 bases identical to TRBD2. The CDR3 consists of 15 residues. Germline V lookup: CDR1 DFQATT, CDR2 SNEGSKA (reference sequence). V dropped 0 bases and J dropped 5; count of bases not matched to a gene: 7. CDR3 sequence reads: CSARDGAGVDNEQFF. DNA for the CDR3: TGCAGTGCTAGAGACGGCGCGGGAGTCGACAATGAGCAGTTCTTC.

Worth noting for this clonotype: A much larger clone is a single base away; this may be a read error. The chain uses TRBV28 and TRBJ2-7, with 7 nucleotides matching TRBD1. V lost 10 bases and J lost 3; bases outside the gene matches: 12. Germline V gene lookup returns CDR1 MDHEN and CDR2 SYDVKM. The CDR3 has 14 residues. The CDR3 region is CATHPSGQDYEQYF. Written as DNA, the CDR3 is TGTGCCACCCACCCCAGCGGACAGGACTACGAGCAGTACTTC.

CDR3 residues: CASSQEILSFGTNEQFF. In nucleotides, the CDR3 is TGCGCCAGCAGCCAAGAGATCTTGTCTTTCGGGACCAATGAGCAGTTCTTC. V gene TRBV4-3 combines with J gene TRBJ2-1; D tentatively fits TRBD1 or TRBD2 (5 bases each). Germline V gene lookup returns CDR1 LGHNA and CDR2 YSLEER. CDR3 length: 17 residues. The V gene lost 0 bases and the J gene lost 6 bases, with 18 bases spanning the gap.

This clonotype was recorded a few times. The chain joins TRBV5-8 to TRBJ2-1; D assignment may be TRBD1 or TRBD2 (6 bases each). V lost 0 bases and J 4 bases, leaving 17 bases between the germline ends. CDR1 and CDR2 from the germline V gene are SGHTS and YDEGEE. The CDR3 sequence is 17 residues long. CDR3 coding DNA: TGTGCCAGCAGCTTGGCCTCTGGGGGGCTCCTATACAATGAGCAGTTCTTC. Translating it yields CASSLASGGLLYNEQFF.

This clonotype has a count of ten or more. The chain employs TRBV7-8 and TRBJ1-5; 8 bases agree with TRBD1. The CDR3 loop spans 16 amino acids. The J segment lost 5 bases and the V segment lost 1 base, leaving 7 bases of the junction unmatched. In germline, CDR1 is SGHVS, CDR2 FQNEAQ. The CDR3 region is CASSLGGQAAYQPQHF. The CDR3 DNA is TGTGCCAGCAGCTTAGGGGGACAGGCCGCCTATCAGCCCCAGCATTTT. Supplemented by reference TRBV7-8 and TRBJ1-5, the full variable domain reads GAGVSQSPRYKVAKRGQDVALRCDPISGHVSLFWYQQALGQGPEFLTYFQNEAQLDKSGLPSDRFFAERPEGSVSTLKIQRTQQEDSAVYLCASSLGGQAAYQPQHFGDGTRLSIL.